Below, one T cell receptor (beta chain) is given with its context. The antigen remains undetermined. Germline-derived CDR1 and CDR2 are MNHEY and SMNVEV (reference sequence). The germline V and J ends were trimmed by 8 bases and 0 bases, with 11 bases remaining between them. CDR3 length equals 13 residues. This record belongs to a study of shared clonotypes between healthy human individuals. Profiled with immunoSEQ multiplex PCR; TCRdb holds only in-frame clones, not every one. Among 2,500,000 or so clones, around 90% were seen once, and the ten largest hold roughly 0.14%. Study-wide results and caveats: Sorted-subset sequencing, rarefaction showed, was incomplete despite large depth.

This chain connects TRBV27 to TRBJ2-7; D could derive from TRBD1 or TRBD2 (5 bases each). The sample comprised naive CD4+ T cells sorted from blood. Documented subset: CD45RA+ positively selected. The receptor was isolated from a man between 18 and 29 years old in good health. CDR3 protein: CASGDGNSYEQYF. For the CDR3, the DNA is TGTGCCAGCGGGGACGGTAACTCCTACGAGCAGTACTTC.